A selection of T cell receptor beta chains follows, all from one sample in a study of cytomegalovirus exposure and HLA in healthy donors. Profiled with immunoSEQ multiplex PCR; TCRdb holds only in-frame clones, not every one. The table shows 170,000 or so clones, with around 80% occurring only once. Sequenced: PBMCs. These TCRs come from a middle-aged man in good health and CMV-seronegative. CDR3s include the opening cysteine and the closing phenylalanine or tryptophan. D genes are given only for firm matches. Some rows mark clone size as missing; the rest say once, few, many or name a class of expanded clone.

TRBV10-3	14	TRBJ2-5	NA	NA	TGTGCCATCAGGAAAACTGATCCAGGGGAGACCCAGTACTTC	CAIRKTDPGETQYF
TRBV18	13	TRBJ1-1	NA	NA	TGTGCCAGCTCACCGGGAGTGAACACTGAAGCTTTCTTT	CASSPGVNTEAFF
TRBV7-9	17	TRBJ1-4	once	TRBD1	TGTGCCAGCAGCGGCCCGCCAGGGGGCGGAACTAATGAAAAACTGTTTTTT	CASSGPPGGGTNEKLFF
TRBV9	15	TRBJ2-6	NA	NA	TGTGCCAGCAGCCCCGAGGGCTCTGGGGCCAACGTCCTGACTTTC	CASSPEGSGANVLTF
TRBV7-2	15	TRBJ2-1	NA	TRBD1	TGTGCCAGCAGCTTAGGACAGGGTTTATACAATGAGCAGTTCTTC	CASSLGQGLYNEQFF
TRBV7-6	17	TRBJ2-1	NA	NA	TGTGCCAGCAGCTTAGATCTAGGACCCCCGGGGTACAATGAGCAGTTCTTC	CASSLDLGPPGYNEQFF
TRBV5-4	13	TRBJ1-2	NA	TRBD1	TGTGCCAGCAGCACTGACAGGGGCCATGGCTACACCTTC	CASSTDRGHGYTF
TRBV2	12	TRBJ1-1	NA	NA	TGTGCCAGCAGTGATCTCGGCACTGAAGCTTTCTTT	CASSDLGTEAFF
TRBV5-4	14	TRBJ2-7	NA	NA	TGTGCCAGCAGCTTGGGGACAGAGTTCTACGAGCAGTACTTC	CASSLGTEFYEQYF
TRBV10-2	14	TRBJ2-3	NA	NA	TGCGCCAGCGGGGGCCCCAGAAGGACAGATACGCAGTATTTT	CASGGPRRTDTQYF
TRBV9	14	TRBJ2-5	NA	NA	TGTGCCAGCAGCGCAGGGGGGAACGGGGAGACCCAGTACTTC	CASSAGGNGETQYF
TRBV2	14	TRBJ1-5	NA	TRBD1	TGTGCCAGCATCCTGGACAGGGGGAATCAGCCCCAGCATTTT	CASILDRGNQPQHF
TRBV27	15	TRBJ2-7	NA	NA	TGTGCCAGCAGTTCACGGCGGGGATTGGTAGGCGAGCAGTACTTC	CASSSRRGLVGEQYF
TRBV2	14	TRBJ1-1	NA	TRBD1	TGTGCCAGCAGGACTGACGGACAGGGGGCAAGTGCTTTCTTT	CASRTDGQGASAFF
TRBV12-5	14	TRBJ2-1	NA	TRBD1	TGTGCTAGTGGTTTGGTCCCACAGGGGAGTGAGCAGTTCTTC	CASGLVPQGSEQFF
TRBV7-3	14	TRBJ2-3	NA	TRBD1	TGTGCCAGCAGCCCCGGACAGGTTTCAGATACGCAGTATTTT	CASSPGQVSDTQYF
TRBV2	14	TRBJ2-1	NA	TRBD1	TGTGCCAGCAGTGACACAGGGGGAAGGCATGAGCAGTTCTTC	CASSDTGGRHEQFF
TRBV21-1	14	TRBJ1-4	NA	NA	TGTGCCAGCAGCAAAGACGACAGCAATGAAAAACTGTTTTTT	CASSKDDSNEKLFF
TRBV29-1	13	TRBJ2-2	NA	NA	TGCAGCGTTGATGCCACAGACACCGGGGAGCTGTTTTTT	CSVDATDTGELFF
TRBV2	13	TRBJ2-2	NA	NA	TGTGCCAGCAGTTGGGCATCTGCCGGGGAGCTGTTTTTT	CASSWASAGELFF
TRBV6-1	12	TRBJ2-5	few	NA	TGTGCCATTAGGGGTTTTGGGGAGACCCAGTACTTC	CAIRGFGETQYF
TRBV15	13	TRBJ2-7	NA	NA	TGTGCCACCAGTTCGGTGGACTCCTACGAGCAGTACTTC	CATSSVDSYEQYF
TRBV6-5	14	TRBJ1-5	few	TRBD1	TGTGCCAGCCGTTGGGACAGGGGCAATCAGCCCCAGCATTTT	CASRWDRGNQPQHF
TRBV9	16	TRBJ1-2	NA	TRBD1	TGTGCCAGCAGCGTATCTCTACGACAGGGGGCTGGTGGCTACACCTTC	CASSVSLRQGAGGYTF
TRBV9	16	TRBJ2-2	NA	TRBD2	TGTGCCAGCAGCGTAGCGGCGGGAGAAGGAACCGGGGAGCTGTTTTTT	CASSVAAGEGTGELFF
TRBV6-5	13	TRBJ2-7	NA	NA	TGTGCCAGCAGTTACTCTGGAGGGCACGAGCAGTACTTC	CASSYSGGHEQYF
TRBV2	13	TRBJ2-2	few	TRBD1	TGTGCCACTGGGACAGGGGTAACCGGGGAGCTGTTTTTT	CATGTGVTGELFF
TRBV10-3	15	TRBJ2-1	NA	TRBD2	TGTGCCATCAGCAATAGCGGGAGGGCCTTAAATGAGCAGTTCTTC	CAISNSGRALNEQFF
TRBV13	16	TRBJ1-2	NA	TRBD1	TGTGCCAGCAGCTCCTATCCTGACAGGGAGGTTATGGGCTACACCTTC	CASSSYPDREVMGYTF
TRBV2	13	TRBJ1-1	NA	NA	TGTGCCAGCAGTGCATATCCTAGCACTGAAGCTTTCTTT	CASSAYPSTEAFF
TRBV5-1	13	TRBJ2-3	NA	NA	TGCGCCAGCAGCCCACAGGGCAGGGATACGCAGTATTTT	CASSPQGRDTQYF
TRBV5-1	14	TRBJ1-2	once	NA	TGCGCCAGCAGCTTGGCCATGGCAGGGGACGGCTACACCTTC	CASSLAMAGDGYTF
TRBV19	18	TRBJ2-3	NA	TRBD2	TGTGCCAGTAGTATAGCGGCACTAGCGGGAGGGCCCCGGGATACGCAGTATTTT	CASSIAALAGGPRDTQYF
TRBV25-1	16	TRBJ2-1	few	TRBD2	TGTGCCAGCAGTGATGCCCTCGGGAGGGCCTACAATGAGCAGTTCTTC	CASSDALGRAYNEQFF
TRBV28	14	TRBJ1-5	NA	TRBD1	TGTGCCAGCAGTTTTTACAGGGGGGATCAGCCCCAGCATTTT	CASSFYRGDQPQHF
TRBV6-5	15	TRBJ1-3	NA	NA	TGTGCCAGCAGTTATACGGCAGGCTCTGGAAACACCATATATTTT	CASSYTAGSGNTIYF
TRBV18	16	TRBJ1-6	NA	NA	TGTGCCAGCTCCCCGGGGCAGGGGCGAGCTAATTCACCCCTCCACTTT	CASSPGQGRANSPLHF
TRBV10-2	13	TRBJ1-3	once	NA	TGCGCCAGCAGTGACAGGACTGGAAACACCATATATTTT	CASSDRTGNTIYF
TRBV7-3	14	TRBJ2-3	NA	NA	TGTGCCAGCAGCCACCTCGGGACACCAGATACGCAGTATTTT	CASSHLGTPDTQYF
TRBV7-2	15	TRBJ1-5	NA	NA	TGTGCCAGCAGTTTGGGGGGGACTCTTAATCAGCCCCAGCATTTT	CASSLGGTLNQPQHF
TRBV7-3	15	TRBJ2-7	NA	TRBD2	TGTGCCAGCAGCCGCGGGTCGGGGGGTTCCTACGAGCAGTACTTC	CASSRGSGGSYEQYF
TRBV30	12	TRBJ1-2	once	TRBD1	TGTGCCTGGGACAGGGGGCGCGAAGGCTACACCTTC	CAWDRGREGYTF
TRBV7-8	17	TRBJ2-5	NA	NA	TGTGCCAGCAGCTTAGCCCTTCCTGGGGGACTCCAAGAGACCCAGTACTTC	CASSLALPGGLQETQYF
TRBV7-9	13	TRBJ1-2	NA	NA	TGTGCCAGCAGGCAGCCAGGGGACGGAGGCTACACCTTC	CASRQPGDGGYTF
TRBV2	12	TRBJ2-7	few	TRBD2	TGTGCCAGCAGACTAGCGCTGAACGAGCAGTACTTC	CASRLALNEQYF
TRBV7-3	13	TRBJ2-2	once	NA	TGTGCCAGCAGCTTAGTCGGGGACGGGGAGCTGTTTTTT	CASSLVGDGELFF
TRBV7-3	15	TRBJ2-4	NA	NA	TGTGCCAGCAGCCCTGAGGGGGGGGTCAAAAACATTCAGTACTTC	CASSPEGGVKNIQYF
TRBV5-1	15	TRBJ2-7	NA	TRBD1	TGCGCCAGCAGCCCCGGGACAGGGGAGTGGTACGAGCAGTACTTC	CASSPGTGEWYEQYF
TRBV5-1	14	TRBJ1-1	NA	NA	TGCGCCAGCAGCTCCGGTGCCCTCGACACTGAAGCTTTCTTT	CASSSGALDTEAFF
TRBV29-1	13	TRBJ2-5	NA	TRBD1	TGCAGCGTAGACAACGCAGGGGGCGAGACCCAGTACTTC	CSVDNAGGETQYF
TRBV7-2	16	TRBJ1-3	NA	NA	TGTGCCAGCAGCTTAGTTTATTCAGGGGCTGGAAACACCATATATTTT	CASSLVYSGAGNTIYF
TRBV10-3	15	TRBJ2-7	NA	NA	TGTGCCATCAGCTTAGGGGCGGAAACCACCTACGAGCAGTACTTC	CAISLGAETTYEQYF
TRBV19	14	TRBJ1-6	NA	TRBD1	TGTGCCAGTAGTTCCGGGACAGTTAAATCACCCCTCCACTTT	CASSSGTVKSPLHF
TRBV11-3	17	TRBJ1-1	NA	NA	TGTGCCAGCAGCTTAATCACGGACAGCCACATGAACACTGAAGCTTTCTTT	CASSLITDSHMNTEAFF
TRBV6-4	13	TRBJ1-1	few	NA	TGTGCCAGCAGTGAGGGGGCGAACACTGAAGCTTTCTTT	CASSEGANTEAFF
TRBV10-3	12	TRBJ1-1	NA	NA	TGTGCCATCGGGGGGGATATAGGTAGAGCTTTCTTT	CAIGGDIGRAFF
TRBV7-2	16	TRBJ2-5	NA	TRBD2	TGTGCCAGCAGCGTTAGTGGCGCGGGAGGGTTCGAGACCCAGTACTTC	CASSVSGAGGFETQYF
TRBV5-1	16	TRBJ2-7	once	TRBD1	TGCGCCAGCAGGGCGACCGGGACAGGGTCATCAGGTGAGCAGTACTTC	CASRATGTGSSGEQYF
TRBV7-6	12	TRBJ2-7	NA	NA	TGTGCCAGCAGCCAACAGGGCTACGAGCAGTACTTC	CASSQQGYEQYF